The present entry profiles one TCR beta chain with its context. This sample is part of a study of T cell changes during pregnancy in multiple sclerosis. The germline gives CDR1 MNHNS, CDR2 SASEGT. Trimming shortened V by 6 bases and J by 2 bases, and 8 bases separated the two germline ends. This CDR3 region has 12 residues. The table came from immunoSEQ multiplex PCR; TCRdb's copy has only in-frame clones and leaves some out. The sample includes around 88,000 clones, around 90% of them seen just once. The chain links TRBV6-1 to TRBJ2-7, with D possibly TRBD2 on 6 matching bases. This material consisted of peripheral blood, taken after pregnancy. This TCR derives from a female donor in good health, enrolled as a control in a pregnancy study. This CDR3 reads CASSGEAYEQYF. CDR3 bases: TGTGCCAGCAGCGGGGAGGCCTACGAGCAGTACTTC.